This T cell receptor beta chain originates from a study of cytomegalovirus exposure and HLA in healthy donors (dated by TCRdb to 2016 to 2017). As for the study more broadly: An earlier analysis of more than 550 of the donors reported 276 Gb of sequence data and approximately 120 million unique TCR beta sequences obtained from around 170 million T cells. An early release covering roughly 580 HLA-typed donors comprised 250 to 350 gigabases of sequencing data and around 86 million unique TCR sequences. The genetic ancestry cluster associated with self-reported Caucasian donors included roughly four fifths of the roughly 360 genotyped donors. The study aimed to test whether cataloging public T cell receptors could reveal signatures of past pathogen exposure. Using immunosequencing, the study profiled T cell repertoires from around 670 subjects and related those repertoires to cytomegalovirus serostatus. Besides the first cohort of around 670 subjects, a separate validation cohort made up of roughly 130 different subjects was used. The study combined high-throughput TCR immunosequencing, statistical association of individual TCRs with disease status, and machine learning to predict cytomegalovirus infection status. A later analysis re-analyzed previously published TCR beta repertoires from approximately 670 donors and added high-resolution HLA genotyping to study TCR occurrence patterns. Rather than drawing on any new phenotypic data, the later analysis identified candidate immune exposures from TCR beta sequences and the way those sequences occurred across donors. To decide whether each TCR beta V gene segment behaved as functional or pseudogenic, an earlier analysis of fewer than 750 of the donors relied on high-throughput TCR beta sequencing. Donor age, sex, ethnicity and CMV serostatus were compiled together with the repertoire data. A later genetic analysis used genome-wide SNP genotypes for about 60% of the roughly 670 donors, treating that subset as a discovery cohort. Every repertoire in the discovery cohort had been generated on one and the same sequencing platform. Class I and class II HLA loci were covered by the typing at four-digit resolution. Typing coverage differed by locus: A, B, C, DRB1 and DQB1 were typed in about 629-640 donors, DQA1 in about 550, DPA1 in around 600, and DPB1 in around 440. Because of strong linkage in the cohort, roughly five DR-DQ haplotypes were treated as single units for association and clustering. On average, roughly 240,000 unique TCR beta nucleotide sequences were sequenced per donor among 398 genotyped donors of the cohort, with 15% to 20% of those sequences being non-productive.

The library was obtained by the immunoSEQ multiplex PCR assay. For the multiplex PCR, a mixture combining 60 forward primers for TCR Vbeta segments and 13 reverse primers for TCR Jbeta segments was used. The CDR3 region of rearranged TCR beta genes was amplified from genomic DNA with a multiplex PCR assay. Amplified TCR beta libraries were sequenced as 87-base-pair reads on the Illumina HiSeq System. The authors processed their data as follows. A later analysis tallied around 87 million unique TCR beta chains across the 610 or so repertoires, and approximately 12 million of those chains were shared by two or more donors. A nearest-neighbor algorithm error-corrected the raw reads and collapsed the reads into unique sequences, merging closely related sequences to remove PCR and sequencing errors. V, D and J gene segments were assigned by aligning CDR3 sequences to IMGT reference sequences. For a sequence to be retained, a match of at least six nucleotides to both a V gene segment and a J gene segment was required. A rearrangement counted as productive if the CDR3 had no stop codons and remained in frame with V and J, and every other rearrangement counted as non-productive. CDR3 was defined according to IMGT convention as the region running from the second conserved V-encoded cysteine to the conserved J-encoded phenylalanine. The earlier analysis of about 640 of the donors excluded any sequence lacking an unambiguous match to a single V gene segment. An earlier analysis of fewer than 750 of the donors called V segments functional above 56.7% productive rearrangements and segregating when the between-donor standard deviation exceeded 5%. A statistical classification framework was built to diagnose cytomegalovirus status from the catalog of TCR beta chain sequences. A later analysis assigned V and J genes by comparing TCR nucleotide sequences with IMGT/GENE-DB human TR gene sequences. A later analysis assigned CDR3 sequences and most-parsimonious VDJ recombination scenarios with the TCRdist pipeline. In a later analysis, every TCR beta chain was defined by the combination of its CDR3 amino acid sequence and its V-gene family, and reads without a unique V-gene family were dropped. In a later analysis, several hundred highly shared, low-generation-probability nucleotide sequences were removed to address suspected cross-contamination and a sequencing artifact. In a later analysis, a clonal expansion index was calculated for each public chain from normalized within-repertoire ranks of inferred template counts. Generation probabilities in a later analysis came from a VDJ recombination model fitted to out-of-frame rearrangements, and those results were checked against IGoR. Hypergeometric tests were used in a later analysis to score TCR-TCR, TCR-HLA and TCR-CMV co-occurrence, with a repertoire-size bias correction applied to the TCR pairs. False discovery rates were estimated in a later analysis by permuting HLA or CMV assignments 20 times. In a later analysis, co-occurring TCRs were grouped using DBSCAN, with TCRdist sequence similarity added in when clustering inside HLA-allele-positive subsets. Repertoires with fewer than 30,000 or more than 120,000 public chains, plus five repertoires with anomalous nucleotide sharing, were excluded from co-occurrence clustering. TCRdb holds this immuneACCESS table with in-frame rearrangements only. Some clones are missing; in checked studies, unresolved V genes explain under half, and the rest has no known cause. The V and J calls and the clone size are those of that table, but D and trimming were determined from the DNA. Within this sample are around 98,000 clones, with 60% to 75% of them counted one time only. Jointly, the top ten make up 1.2% of the sample.

The cohort comprised approximately 700 healthy bone marrow donors. At the time of sampling, all cohort members were nominally healthy, though unrecorded immune exposures were likely present. The donor tested CMV seronegative and was one of the 352 seronegative cohort members. A peripheral blood sample was provided by each donor, and peripheral blood mononuclear cells were used for TCR beta sequencing. The Qiagen DNeasy Blood Extraction Kit was used to extract genomic DNA from the blood cell samples. Overall study results and their limits: The presence/absence analyses assumed that sequencing depth was roughly uniform across donors, and that assumption may not be true. Compared with equally common non-associated chains, HLA-associated TCR beta chains in a later analysis were more clonally expanded and had lower generation probabilities. Most TCR sequences were observed very rarely across donors, whereas some public TCRs were present in many individuals. A further reported finding was that TCR beta sequences accurately predicted the HLA-A and HLA-B alleles for most subjects in the first cohort. A few of the identified cytomegalovirus-associated TCR beta chains were confirmed in vitro to be specific for cytomegalovirus antigens. V-gene and J-gene trimming of TCR beta chains was associated with a missense DCLRE1C variant in a later genetic analysis, and the association was replicated in an independent cohort. According to a later analysis, TCR association rates differed among HLA loci, with DRB1 alleles showing the most associated TCRs and HLA-C alleles showing the fewest. Some IMGT-functional V segments, including TRBV6-2 and TRBV6-3, could not be distinguished by the 87-base-pair reads and were therefore excluded. An earlier analysis of approximately 590 of the donors showed that most TCR beta V segments appeared in productive rearrangements either about 87% or about 30% of the time, which broadly matched IMGT annotations. According to a later analysis, parvovirus B19, influenza, CMV and Epstein-Barr virus appeared linked to several top co-occurrence clusters. In this cohort, only TCR beta chains were sequenced, and detectable features were limited by the absence of alpha or paired-chain data. Specific HLA alleles were associated with over 15,000 TCR beta sequences at a false discovery rate of 0.05 in a later analysis. The earlier analysis of 587 of the donors excluded some 15 rarely observed V segments, including chromosome 9 orphons, because counts were too low. When HLA alleles, especially DR and DQ, strongly co-occurred, TCR associations were difficult to assign to individual alleles. Correlated functional status among segregating V segments might reflect linkage disequilibrium, but an unknown experimental factor could not be ruled out. For the cohort, immune exposure information was limited to CMV serostatus. The authors suggested that the approach could potentially be extended to other disease states and immunological phenotypes. Because HLA typing was missing for some donors at each locus, association tests included only the typed subset. In both the original and validation cohorts, the classifier was reported to diagnose cytomegalovirus status with high specificity and sensitivity. In a later analysis, most CMV-associated TCR beta chains were found to appear HLA-restricted, with HLA associations seemingly driven largely by CMV exposure. The study listed 164 TCR beta chains as associated with cytomegalovirus. Compared with the approximately 670-donor mean, donors in an Asian-associated ancestry cluster had fewer N-insertions in productive TCRs, according to a later genetic analysis. The sequencing pipeline was judged likely to have produced a cluster of highly shared sequence variants as a technical artifact.

The CDR3 runs 15 amino acids, cysteine and phenylalanine included. The read is trimmed to its CDR3 DNA, 45 bases read in frame from base 1. At the junction V is shortened by 6 bases and J by 8 bases; bases outside the gene matches: 13. The germline V gene (reference sequence) yields PRHDT for CDR1 and FYEKMQ for CDR2. In the case of this clone: Which antigen it targets is not known. Nothing much larger sits one base from this clone, and base qualities are not available.

The sample consisted of PBMCs. The TCR sequence derives from a female donor in good health and CMV-seronegative. In this chain, TRBV13 is recombined with TRBJ1-1; 9 central nucleotides agree with TRBD1. DNA sequence: TGTGCCAGCAGTCAACAGGGGGCCGGGGGCCCCGAAGCTTTCTTT. It is translated as CASSQQGAGGPEAFF.